Listed here is a single T cell receptor beta chain. Assay used: immunoSEQ multiplex PCR; TCRdb lists only in-frame clones, some missing. The repertoire has 30,000 to 35,000 clones, approximately 90% of them found once; the top ten carry roughly 4%. This sample is drawn from a study of T cell changes during pregnancy in multiple sclerosis. V gave up 6 bases and J gave up 6 bases; unmatched junction bases: 4. Germline values: CDR1 SGHNT, CDR2 YENEEA. The CDR3 extends over 13 amino acids. The starting material was CD8+ T cells from peripheral blood mononuclear cells, obtained in the third trimester of pregnancy. The rearrangement uses TRBV11-3 and TRBJ1-1, with 10 bases fitting TRBD1. The sequence derives from a female donor with multiple sclerosis, enrolled in a pregnancy study. CDR3 nucleotides: TGTGCCAGCAGTCCCGGGACAGGGGCTGAAGCTTTCTTT. It yields the protein CASSPGTGAEAFF.